This TCR beta chain was captured in a study of shared clonotypes between healthy human individuals. Findings and caveats of the study: Researchers sampled blood only, noting tissue repertoires likely differ.

Profiled with immunoSEQ multiplex PCR; TCRdb holds only in-frame clones, not every one. The sample yields about 2.1 million clones, about 93% seen once. Points on this clone: What it recognizes is unknown.

The naive CD8 fraction comprised CD45RO-negative cells positively selected for CCR7 and excluded terminally differentiated effector memory CD45RA+ cells. Germline V CDR1 and CDR2: MNHEY, SMNVEV (reference sequence). This CDR3 has 12 amino acids. V lost 7 bases to trimming and J lost 4 bases, with 11 bases between them. The rearrangement uses TRBV27 and TRBJ2-7; D remains ambiguous. The sequence was obtained from a man aged 18 to 29 in good health. Some clones in this sample may be carry-over from other donors' samples. The sample taken for sequencing was naive CD8+ T cells from PBMCs. The CDR3 protein is CASTDTAYEQYF. As DNA, the CDR3 is TGTGCCAGCACTGATACCGCTTACGAGCAGTACTTC.